These 8 T cell receptor beta chains were all obtained from the same sample, sequenced in a study of blood T cell repertoires in COVID-19. Using immunoSEQ multiplex PCR, the repertoire was profiled, and TCRdb retains in-frame clones only, with some absent. The sample consists of more than 100,000 clones, roughly 83% of them appearing once. What was sequenced was peripheral blood. The receptors originated from a woman aged 80 or older with acute or convalescent COVID-19.

A few counts support this clone. This chain connects TRBV11-2 to TRBJ1-1, with D possibly matching TRBD1 (5 bases). Germline CDR1 is SGHAT and CDR2 is FQNNGV. There are 12 residues in the CDR3. Deletions cut 3 bases from V and 11 bases from J, with 13 bases between. Written as DNA, the CDR3 is TGTGCCAGCAGCTTTGGGGGGGGAATGGCTTTCTTT. Protein sequence: CASSFGGGMAFF.

V and J are TRBV3-1 (or the pseudogene TRBV3-2) and TRBJ2-3; 8 bases are shared with TRBD2. The CDR3 runs to 15 residues. Germline CDR1 is LGHDT and CDR2 is YNNKEL (reference sequence). V lost 6 bases, J lost 4 bases, and 9 bases stayed unmatched. CDR3 sequence reads: CASSPRREAADTQYF. For the CDR3, the DNA is TGTGCCAGCAGTCCGAGGCGGGAGGCTGCAGATACGCAGTATTTT.

This clone was seen a few times. The chain links TRBV2 to TRBJ1-1; 11 bases line up with TRBD1. In germline, CDR1 is SNHLY, CDR2 FYNNEI. The CDR3 spans 14 residues. V gave up 7 bases and J gave up 4 bases; unmatched junction bases: 5. The CDR3: CASIRDRGTTEAFF. The DNA of the CDR3 is TGTGCCAGCATTAGGGACAGGGGGACCACTGAAGCTTTCTTT.

CDR3: CATSINRGNTEAFF. CDR3 in DNA: TGTGCCACCAGCATAAACAGGGGAAACACTGAAGCTTTCTTT. V usage is TRBV15 and J usage is TRBJ1-1; 7 nucleotides align to TRBD1. Germline CDR1 and CDR2: LNHNV and YYDKDF (reference sequence). V gave up 4 bases and J gave up 2 bases; unmatched junction bases: 4. The CDR3 loop spans 14 amino acids.

The chain carries TRBV5-1 and TRBJ1-1; 7 nucleotides align to TRBD1. This CDR3 is built from 15 residues. Germline CDR1 SGHRS, CDR2 YFSETQ. V was clipped by 0 bases and J by 2 bases; unmatched bases: 4. As DNA, the CDR3 is TGCGCCAGCAGCTTGGACAGGGGTGCCAACACTGAAGCTTTCTTT. Translated, it gives CASSLDRGANTEAFF.

The rearrangement joins TRBV24-1 to TRBJ2-7; TRBD1 is a possible D gene (5 bases). The germline CDR1 and CDR2 sequences are KGHDR and SFDVKD. Trimming pared 3 bases from V and 5 bases from J, leaving 16 bases between. CDR3 length: 15 residues. The CDR3 region is CATSDRQGMIHEQYF. In nucleotides, the CDR3 is TGTGCCACCAGTGATCGGCAGGGTATGATCCACGAGCAGTACTTC.

CDR3 loop: CASSPSTGYSGNTIYF. The CDR3 nucleotides are TGTGCCAGCAGCCCTTCGACAGGGTACTCTGGAAACACCATATATTTT. The chain recombines TRBV7-2 with TRBJ1-3; TRBD1 matches at 7 bases. The V segment lost 5 bases and the J segment 0 bases; nucleotides outside the gene matches: 7. The CDR3 loop spans 16 amino acids. Germline V gene lookup returns CDR1 SGHTA and CDR2 FQGNSA.

The CDR3 bases are TGTGCCAGTAGTATGGGGACAGAGAACACTGAAGCTTTCTTT. As protein: CASSMGTENTEAFF. The V gene is TRBV19, the J gene TRBJ1-1; 7 bases are shared with TRBD1. Per the germline V gene, CDR1 is LNHDA and CDR2 is SQIVND (reference sequence). The V gene end was trimmed by 3 bases and the J gene end by 1 base; junction bases not matched to a gene: 2. The CDR3 loop spans 14 amino acids. The whole variable domain, filled in from reference TRBV19 and TRBJ1-1, reads DGGITQSPKYLFRKEGQNVTLSCEQNLNHDAMYWYRQDPGQGLRLIYYSQIVNDFQKGDIAEGYSVSREKKESFPLTVTSAQKNPTAFYLCASSMGTENTEAFFGQGTRLTVV.